This T cell receptor beta chain was obtained from a study of cytomegalovirus exposure and HLA in healthy donors. The primer mix had 60 Vbeta and 13 Jbeta primers. Libraries were prepared by immunoSEQ multiplex PCR; TCRdb keeps only in-frame clonotypes and omits some of them. The sample shows 95,000 to 150,000 clones, about four fifths of them seen only once. This clone was seen a handful of times. Its antigen is unidentified. Study observations and caveats: The authors listed approximately 160 TCR beta chains as cytomegalovirus-associated.

The germline CDR1 and CDR2 sequences are LGHNA and YSLEER. CDR3 length equals 16 residues. Trimming took 0 bases from V and 0 from J, leaving 8 bases between them. Sequenced sample: PBMCs. The chain recombines TRBV4-3 with TRBJ1-4; D is undetermined. The TCR comes from a female donor in good health and CMV-seropositive. The CDR3 region has the DNA TGCGCCAGCAGCCAAGATAGAGGATCAACTAATGAAAAACTGTTTTTT. Residues: CASSQDRGSTNEKLFF.